This T cell receptor (beta chain) was obtained from a study of technical replicates of blood from a few donors listed by TCRdb under 2017. Library preparation was by the immunoSEQ multiplex PCR assay. Drawn from immuneACCESS, this table holds only the in-frame rearrangements with V and J called that TCRdb kept. Clones are partly lost; checked studies trace under half to an unresolved V gene and leave the rest unexplained. The sample table lists some 64,000 clones, approximately 86% of them with a count of one. The ten largest clones take up 4.5% to 5.5% of the sample. On this clone itself: Its binding antigen is unknown. Base qualities are missing; no much larger clone stands one base away.

The TCR originated in a human donor in good health. Some clones in this sample may be carry-over from other donors' samples. The sample comprised PBMCs.

The sequenced DNA is TGCGCCAGCAGCTTGGGCCTTAGGAGCACCGGGGAGCTGTTTTTT. Its product reads: CASSLGLRSTGELFF. The V and J segments used are TRBV5-1 and TRBJ2-2, with the D gene too uncertain to name. As encoded in the germline V gene, CDR1 is SGHRS while CDR2 is YFSETQ. The CDR3 measures 15 amino acids from cysteine to phenylalanine. The only DNA kept is the CDR3, 45 bases in frame from the first base. Cut back by 0 bases and 4 bases, the V and J ends lie 10 bases apart.